The T cell receptor (beta chain) described here comes from a study of cytomegalovirus exposure and HLA in healthy donors. Study details: Counted in an early data release were approximately 85 million unique TCRs from HLA-typed donors. Whole-study findings and limits: Later analysis suggested links between common viral pathogens and several top significant clusters. Reports indicated that the classifier achieved high specificity and sensitivity in diagnosing cytomegalovirus status.

With respect to this clone: Antigen: not known.

Germline V gives CDR1 SQVTM, CDR2 ANQGSEA. CDR3 length: 13 residues. With 4 bases clipped from V and 7 bases from J, the junction kept 8 bases outside the gene matches. Amplification used 60 Vbeta primers and 13 Jbeta primers. Some clones are missing from TCRdb's copy, which holds only in-frame ones; the method was immunoSEQ multiplex PCR. The table includes roughly 160,000 clones, roughly 80% detected once. The source material was PBMCs. The TCR sequence derives from a male donor in good health and CMV-seronegative. The rearrangement uses TRBV29-1 and TRBJ1-2; 8 nucleotides match TRBD1. CDR3 sequence reads: CSVGDRGKGGYTF. CDR3 sequence (DNA): TGCAGCGTTGGTGACAGGGGAAAAGGTGGCTACACCTTC.